The 29 T cell receptor beta chains given below trace back to one sample, sequenced in a study of blood T cell repertoires in COVID-19. Clones were read by immunoSEQ multiplex PCR, and TCRdb kept only the in-frame ones, dropping some. The table records around 250,000 clones, roughly 83% of them present only once. Sample: peripheral blood. All receptors derive from an elderly man with acute or convalescent COVID-19.

V gene TRBV7-2 combines with J gene TRBJ1-5; D may be TRBD1 (5 bases). The CDR3 runs 17 residues. V dropped 1 base and J dropped 2 bases, with 15 bases sitting between them. Germline CDR1 reads SGHTA; CDR2 reads FQGNSA. This CDR3 reads CASSLGLPGLGNQPQHF. CDR3 in DNA: TGTGCCAGCAGCTTAGGGCTCCCAGGGTTAGGCAATCAGCCCCAGCATTTT. The complete variable domain, with remaining parts taken from reference TRBV7-2 and TRBJ1-5, reads GAGVSQSPSNKVTEKGKDVELRCDPISGHTALYWYRQSLGQGLEFLIYFQGNSAPDKSGLPSDRFSAERTGGSVSTLTIQRTQQEDSAVYLCASSLGLPGLGNQPQHFGDGTRLSIL.

The CDR3 loop is CASIEGTAQAYTF. The CDR3 DNA follows: TGTGCCAGCATAGAAGGGACAGCGCAAGCCTACACCTTC. This sequence joins TRBV28 and TRBJ1-2, with 7 bases identical to TRBD1. The CDR3 has 13 amino acids. The V gene end was trimmed by 7 bases and the J gene end by 10 bases; junction bases not matched to a gene: 12. Germline V CDR1 and CDR2: MDHEN, SYDVKM.

Concerning this clone itself: One junction end does not reproduce the germline sequence, and a read error may be involved. The chain employs TRBV27 and TRBJ2-2; D perhaps matches TRBD2 (5 bases). Germline V gene sequence: CDR1 MNHEY, CDR2 SMNVEV (reference sequence). The CDR3 has 17 residues. CDR3 amino acids: CANSLSTVGVGTGELFF. The CDR3 nucleotides are TGTGCCAACAGTTTATCGACGGTCGGGGTCGGCACCGGGGAGCTGTTTTTT.

This chain links TRBV10-1 with TRBJ1-2, with a weak D call TRBD1 (6 bases). This CDR3 is built from 13 residues. V lost 6 bases to trimming and J lost 0 bases, with 8 bases between them. Germline CDR1 reads WNHNN; CDR2 reads SYGVQD (reference sequence). This CDR3 is CASSRTANYGYTF. CDR3 DNA: TGCGCCAGCAGCAGGACAGCTAACTATGGCTACACCTTC.

This clone showed up just once. V usage is TRBV7-2 and J usage is TRBJ2-3; 8 bases are shared with TRBD1. Germline CDR1 is SGHTA and CDR2 is FQGNSA. The CDR3 extends over 16 amino acids. V lost 4 bases to trimming and J lost 1 base; unmatched junction nucleotides: 7. For the CDR3, the DNA is TGTGCCAGCAGCTCACTGCCGGGACAGGGCACAGATACGCAGTATTTT. Translation: CASSSLPGQGTDTQYF.

CDR3 loop: CASSVYAGGSTDTQYF. CDR3 coding DNA: TGTGCCAGCAGCGTATACGCAGGGGGTAGCACAGATACGCAGTATTTT. This chain uses TRBV9 with TRBJ2-3; 7 nucleotides align to TRBD1. The CDR3 extends over 16 amino acids. J lost 0 bases, V lost 1 base, and 5 bases had no gene match. CDR1 is SGDLS, CDR2 YYNGEE, per germline.

The chain is built from TRBV19 and TRBJ2-7; D is unclear. The germline V and J ends were trimmed by 3 bases and 2 bases, with 17 bases remaining between them. The length of the CDR3 is 16 residues. CDR1 and CDR2 (germline): LNHDA, SQIVND (reference sequence). The CDR3 DNA reads as TGTGCCAGTAGTATTCTCAGCCAGACAAGGACCTACGAGCAGTACTTC. Its protein product is CASSILSQTRTYEQYF. The full variable domain, in which reference TRBV19 and TRBJ2-7 provide the parts outside the CDR3, is DGGITQSPKYLFRKEGQNVTLSCEQNLNHDAMYWYRQDPGQGLRLIYYSQIVNDFQKGDIAEGYSVSREKKESFPLTVTSAQKNPTAFYLCASSILSQTRTYEQYFGPGTRLTVT.

This clone was picked up a small number of times. The CDR3 reads CASSLEKFEYGYTF. For the CDR3, the DNA is TGTGCCAGCAGTTTAGAGAAATTTGAGTATGGCTACACCTTC. The chain couples TRBV27 to TRBJ1-2; no definite D call. Germline CDR1 MNHEY, CDR2 SMNVEV (reference sequence). This CDR3 comprises 14 residues. Trimming cost V 2 bases and J 5 bases, with 12 bases left between them.

The CDR3 region has the DNA TGTGCCAGCACCACTTCCGGTCAGCCCCAGCATTTT. As protein: CASTTSGQPQHF. The genes are TRBV12-3 or TRBV12-4 and TRBJ1-5, with unresolved D. V was pared by 7 bases and J by 6 bases, with 10 bases between. This CDR3 contains 12 residues.

The rearrangement joins TRBV5-1 to TRBJ2-1; D gene ambiguous. The CDR3 is 11 residues long. Trimming removed 4 bases at V and 8 bases at J, with 7 bases between. Germline loops: CDR1 SGHRS, CDR2 YFSETQ. The CDR3 sequence is CASSLEDEQFF. CDR3 in DNA: TGCGCCAGCAGCCTAGAAGATGAGCAGTTCTTC.

The chain uses TRBV10-3 and TRBJ2-7, with a weak D call TRBD1 (6 bases). The length of the CDR3 is 15 residues. The V end was cut by 0 bases, the J end by 5 bases, with 14 bases between. CDR1 and CDR2 from the germline V gene are ENHRY and SYGVKD. CDR3: CAISESTGTSDEQYF. The CDR3 DNA is TGTGCCATCAGTGAGTCGACAGGCACTTCAGACGAGCAGTACTTC.

The chain recombines TRBV6-5 with TRBJ2-3, with 8 bases aligning to TRBD1. Trimming at V came to 6 bases and at J to 1 base, leaving 6 bases not matched to a gene. Germline-derived CDR1 and CDR2 are MNHEY and SVGAGI. The CDR3 length is 15 residues. The CDR3 sequence is CASSRQGAGTDTQYF. Written as DNA, the CDR3 is TGTGCCAGCAGCAGGCAGGGGGCGGGCACAGATACGCAGTATTTT.

CDR3 region: CASSWTGVADTQYF. The CDR3 DNA follows: TGCGCCAGCTCCTGGACAGGGGTGGCAGATACGCAGTATTTT. J is TRBJ2-3 and V is TRBV5-1, with 9 bases identical to TRBD1. The V segment lost 7 bases and the J segment 4 bases; nucleotides outside the gene matches: 7. In germline, CDR1 is SGHRS, CDR2 YFSETQ. The CDR3 is 14 amino acids.

The V gene is TRBV18, the J gene TRBJ1-5; D remains unclear. CDR1 and CDR2 (germline): KGHSH, LQKENI. Trimming shortened V by 3 bases and J by 7 bases, and 16 bases separated the two germline ends. This CDR3 is built from 15 residues. Written as DNA, the CDR3 is TGTGCCAGCTCACCGACCAGCGCGGGAGGACAGCCCCAGCATTTT. This codes for CASSPTSAGGQPQHF.

The chain recombines TRBV7-3 with TRBJ1-1; D may be TRBD1 (5 bases). This CDR3 is built from 13 residues. Trimming removed 5 bases from V and 11 bases from J, with 18 bases in between. CDR1 SGHTA and CDR2 FQGTGA come from the germline V gene. The DNA for the CDR3 is TGTGCCAGCAGCCCCCAGGGAGGTTACGAGGCTTTCTTT. Its translation: CASSPQGGYEAFF. Variable domain in full (rest from reference TRBV7-3 and TRBJ1-1): GAGVSQTPSNKVTEKGKYVELRCDPISGHTALYWYRQSLGQGPEFLIYFQGTGAADDSGLPNDRFFAVRPEGSVSTLKIQRTERGDSAVYLCASSPQGGYEAFFGQGTRLTVV.

The chain is built from TRBV5-1 and TRBJ2-7; 9 bases map to TRBD1. Looked up from germline, CDR1 is SGHRS and CDR2 is YFSETQ. Trimming took 1 base from V and 0 from J; bases not matched to a gene: 14. This CDR3 is 19 amino acids long. In DNA, the CDR3 is TGCGCCAGCAGCTTGCGAACGGACAGGGGAAGTCTGGGCTCCTACGAGCAGTACTTC. Translating gives CASSLRTDRGSLGSYEQYF.

The rearrangement links TRBV28 to TRBJ1-1; a possible D gene is TRBD1 (6 bases). The germline gives CDR1 MDHEN, CDR2 SYDVKM. The CDR3 has 12 residues. V shed 4 bases and J shed 7 bases, with 10 bases lying between them. The CDR3 DNA reads TGTGCCAGCAGTTCCCTACAGGGTGAAGCTTTCTTT. It is translated as CASSSLQGEAFF.

The rearrangement joins TRBV6-2 or TRBV6-3 to TRBJ2-3; 7 bases are a match to TRBD1. The CDR3 is 16 amino acids. Trimming cost V 3 bases and J 2 bases; bases outside gene matches: 8. Looked up from germline, CDR1 is MNHEY and CDR2 is SVGEGT. CDR3 DNA: TGTGCCAGCAGTTATGACAGGGCCCCCCCCACAGATACGCAGTATTTT. This encodes CASSYDRAPPTDTQYF.

V gene TRBV9 combines with J gene TRBJ1-2; 7 bases map to TRBD1. This CDR3 has 14 amino acids. Germline V gene data show CDR1 as SGDLS and CDR2 as YYNGEE. V was clipped by 4 bases and J by 2 bases; unmatched bases: 5. The CDR3: CASSSRGQNYGYTF. CDR3 DNA: TGTGCCAGCAGCTCCCGGGGACAGAACTATGGCTACACCTTC.

The genes are TRBV18 and TRBJ2-2, with 8 bases aligning to TRBD1. CDR3 length: 15 amino acids. Germline CDR1 KGHSH, CDR2 LQKENI. Trimming removed 6 bases from V and 0 bases from J; junction bases left unmatched: 3. The CDR3: CASSRDRSNTGELFF. Written as DNA, the CDR3 is TGTGCCAGCTCGCGGGACAGGTCGAACACCGGGGAGCTGTTTTTT.

A word on this clone: One junction end does not reproduce the germline sequence, and a read error may be involved. The V gene is TRBV15, the J gene TRBJ1-2; D possibly corresponds to TRBD1 (5 bases). Germline CDR1 is LNHNV and CDR2 is YYDKDF (reference sequence). The CDR3 runs 12 residues. CDR3 protein: CATSSPQGGAHF. CDR3 nucleotide sequence: TGTGCCACCAGCAGCCCCCAGGGAGGGGCGCACTTC. Together with reference TRBV15 and TRBJ1-2, the CDR3 gives the full variable domain: DAMVIQNPRYQVTQFGKPVTLSCSQTLNHNVMYWYQQKSSQAPKLLFHYYDKDFNNEADTPDNFQSRRPNTSFCFLDIRSPGLGDTAMYLCATSSPQGGAHFGSGTRLTVV.

This clone was detected a few times. Other nucleotide sequences in the sample specify the same CDR3. The chain has TRBV28 and TRBJ1-1; 7 nucleotides line up with TRBD1. V trimming: 3 bases; J trimming: 1 base; junction bases outside the gene matches: 2. CDR3 size: 14 residues. Germline assignment: CDR1 MDHEN and CDR2 SYDVKM. The CDR3 region is CASSLGTANTEAFF. CDR3 sequence (DNA): TGTGCCAGCAGTTTGGGGACAGCGAACACTGAAGCTTTCTTT. Full variable domain (rest looked up from reference TRBV28 and TRBJ1-1): DVKVTQSSRYLVKRTGEKVFLECVQDMDHENMFWYRQDPGLGLRLIYFSYDVKMKEKGDIPEGYSVSREKKERFSLILESASTNQTSMYLCASSLGTANTEAFFGQGTRLTVV.

The chain uses TRBV7-9 and TRBJ2-7, with 9 bases fitting TRBD1. Germline CDR1 is SEHNR and CDR2 is FQNEAQ (reference sequence). The V segment lost 0 bases and the J segment 0 bases; nucleotides outside the gene matches: 6. This CDR3 comprises 17 residues. This CDR3 reads CASSLASPGQGSYEQYF. The CDR3 region has the DNA TGTGCCAGCAGCTTAGCTTCCCCGGGACAGGGCTCCTACGAGCAGTACTTC.

J is TRBJ2-7 and V is TRBV15, with TRBD1 matching 7 bases. The CDR3 totals 13 residues. Germline values: CDR1 LNHNV, CDR2 YYDKDF (reference sequence). Trimming at V came to 1 base and at J to 6 bases, leaving 3 bases not matched to a gene. The CDR3 sequence: CATSRGQGREQYF. For the CDR3, the DNA is TGTGCCACCAGCAGAGGACAGGGACGCGAGCAGTACTTC.

This rearrangement joins TRBV29-1 to TRBJ2-3, with 9 nucleotides matching TRBD1. This CDR3 contains 13 residues. V lost 6 bases, J lost 4 bases, and 5 bases stayed unmatched. CDR1 SQVTM and CDR2 ANQGSEA come from the germline V gene. The chain's CDR3 is CSVTTGGPDTQYF. CDR3 DNA sequence: TGCAGCGTCACTACAGGGGGCCCAGATACGCAGTATTTT.

The chain is built from TRBV27 and TRBJ1-1; D is uncertain. Trimming left V 3 bases short and J 8 bases short, with 13 bases between. Per the germline V gene, CDR1 is MNHEY and CDR2 is SMNVEV (reference sequence). This CDR3 is built from 13 residues. The CDR3 loop reads CASSFLTNQEAFF. CDR3 nucleotide sequence: TGTGCCAGCAGTTTTTTGACAAACCAAGAAGCTTTCTTT.

CDR3 in amino acids: CASTTGVTDQPQHF. The CDR3 nucleotides are TGTGCCAGTACAACAGGGGTAACTGATCAGCCCCAGCATTTT. J is TRBJ1-5 and V is TRBV19; 7 bases agree with TRBD1. Germline values: CDR1 LNHDA, CDR2 SQIVND (reference sequence). The V gene end was trimmed by 7 bases and the J gene end by 5 bases; junction bases not matched to a gene: 8. The CDR3 consists of 14 residues. The complete variable domain, with remaining parts taken from reference TRBV19 and TRBJ1-5, reads DGGITQSPKYLFRKEGQNVTLSCEQNLNHDAMYWYRQDPGQGLRLIYYSQIVNDFQKGDIAEGYSVSREKKESFPLTVTSAQKNPTAFYLCASTTGVTDQPQHFGDGTRLSIL.

This rearrangement joins TRBV19 to TRBJ1-4; D is undetermined. This CDR3 region has 16 residues. Germline CDR1 LNHDA, CDR2 SQIVND (reference sequence). The germline V and J ends were trimmed by 8 bases and 0 bases, with 16 bases remaining between them. The CDR3 here is CASRRKEGATNEKLFF. DNA for the CDR3: TGTGCCAGTCGGCGGAAGGAGGGTGCAACTAATGAAAAACTGTTTTTT.

This chain links TRBV19 with TRBJ2-1; D remains ambiguous. The length of the CDR3 is 12 residues. V was clipped by 5 bases and J by 9 bases, with 11 bases between them. Germline CDR1 reads LNHDA; CDR2 reads SQIVND (reference sequence). The CDR3 nucleotides are TGTGCCAGTAGTTCCCCCCGAGGTGAGCAGTTCTTC. It yields the protein CASSSPRGEQFF.